Each of the 14 T cell receptor beta chains below was sequenced from the same sample in a study of T cells expressing NK-cell markers. TCRdb re-called the 5' RACE reads and catalogs CDR3 proteins one per entry, DNA excluded. The table lists about 390,000 distinct CDR3 sequences, with roughly a tenth in the top ten. Sequenced sample: blood T cells: a sorted CD56 or NKG2C T cell subset, CD4+ or CD8+ T cells, or bulk PBMC T cells (not recorded which). Receptor source: a woman aged 45 to 65 in good health.

The chain carries TRBV2 and TRBJ2-1; the TRBD2 assignment by TCRdb is unverifiable without DNA. The germline gives CDR1 SNHLY, CDR2 FYNNEI. This CDR3 comprises 15 residues. CDR3: CASSDQRESYNEQFF.

The gene calls are TRBV6-5 and TRBJ1-1; TCRdb designates TRBD1, a call that cannot be tested without DNA. This CDR3 contains 14 residues. In germline, CDR1 is MNHEY, CDR2 SVGAGI. Here the CDR3 reads CASRFGTGGTEAFF.

CDR3 sequence: CASSAGTTSETQYF. The V gene is TRBV12-3 or TRBV12-4, the J gene TRBJ2-5; checking the TCRdb D call of TRBD1 is not possible without DNA. This CDR3 contains 14 residues.

The V gene is TRBV7-8, the J gene TRBJ2-2; TCRdb calls TRBD2, which cannot be checked without DNA. This CDR3 is built from 20 residues. Germline values: CDR1 SGHVS, CDR2 FQNEAQ. CDR3 region: CASSLARWLAGGPNTGELFF.

This rearrangement joins TRBV12-3 or TRBV12-4 to TRBJ1-5; TCRdb designates TRBD1, a call that cannot be tested without DNA. CDR3 size: 14 residues. The CDR3 here is CASSLGGASQPQHF.

CDR3 residues: CAIRQLAGGRYEQYF. The rearrangement joins TRBV10-3 to TRBJ2-7; TCRdb names TRBD2, which stays unverified in the absence of DNA. The CDR3 contains 15 residues. Germline-derived CDR1 and CDR2 are ENHRY and SYGVKD.

The chain couples TRBV6-6 to TRBJ2-3. This CDR3 spans 14 amino acids. Germline values: CDR1 MNHNY, CDR2 SVGAGI (reference sequence). CDR3 amino acids: CASSYSGVTDTQYF.

This chain joins TRBV7-9 and TRBJ2-1; absent DNA, TCRdb's TRBD1 call cannot be checked. The CDR3 covers 14 residues. The germline gives CDR1 SEHNR, CDR2 FQNEAQ (reference sequence). The CDR3 spells CASSLIPGFDEQFF. The full variable domain, its missing parts supplied by reference TRBV7-9 and TRBJ2-1, is DTGVSQNPRHKITKRGQNVTFRCDPISEHNRLYWYRQTLGQGPEFLTYFQNEAQLEKSRLLSDRFSAERPKGSFSTLEIQRTEQGDSAMYLCASSLIPGFDEQFFGPGTRLTVL.

The chain is built from TRBV25-1 and TRBJ2-6; TCRdb outputs TRBD1, but without DNA this stays unchecked. The CDR3 loop spans 18 amino acids. The germline V gene has CDR1 MGHDK and CDR2 SYGVNS. The CDR3 loop reads CASSVAGTGNTGANVLTF.

The chain uses TRBV2 and TRBJ1-1; TCRdb's D gene call, TRBD1, goes unchecked for lack of DNA. In germline, CDR1 is SNHLY, CDR2 FYNNEI. This CDR3 is 13 amino acids long. The CDR3 reads CASSEGAGTEAFF. Variable domain in full (rest from reference TRBV2 and TRBJ1-1): EPEVTQTPSHQVTQMGQEVILRCVPISNHLYFYWYRQILGQKVEFLVSFYNNEISEKSEIFDDQFSVERPDGSNFTLKIRSTKLEDSAMYFCASSEGAGTEAFFGQGTRLTVV.

V is TRBV11-2 and J is TRBJ2-5; TCRdb names TRBD1, which stays unverified in the absence of DNA. Germline V gives CDR1 SGHAT, CDR2 FQNNGV. The CDR3 covers 16 residues. CDR3 region: CASSLGAQGNSETQYF. The entire variable domain, with the rest obtained from reference TRBV11-2 and TRBJ2-5, is as follows: EAGVAQSPRYKIIEKRQSVAFWCNPISGHATLYWYQQILGQGPKLLIQFQNNGVVDDSQLPKDRFSAERLKGVDSTLKIQPAKLEDSAVYLCASSLGAQGNSETQYFGPGTRLLVL.

This chain links TRBV5-5 with TRBJ2-2; the D gene TCRdb calls, TRBD1, cannot be checked with no DNA. The V gene's germline CDR1 is SGHKS and CDR2 YYEKEE (reference sequence). The CDR3 length is 11 residues. The CDR3 sequence is CASRGPGELFF.

This rearrangement joins TRBV18 to TRBJ1-2; without DNA, the TCRdb call of TRBD1 cannot be checked. Germline V gene lookup returns CDR1 KGHSH and CDR2 LQKENI. This CDR3 comprises 12 residues. The CDR3 protein is CASSPGQEGYTF.

The chain combines TRBV5-1 with TRBJ2-7; the TRBD2 assignment by TCRdb is unverifiable without DNA. This CDR3 is 13 amino acids long. The germline V gene encodes CDR1 SGHRS and CDR2 YFSETQ. The CDR3 spells CASSFRSLYEQYF.